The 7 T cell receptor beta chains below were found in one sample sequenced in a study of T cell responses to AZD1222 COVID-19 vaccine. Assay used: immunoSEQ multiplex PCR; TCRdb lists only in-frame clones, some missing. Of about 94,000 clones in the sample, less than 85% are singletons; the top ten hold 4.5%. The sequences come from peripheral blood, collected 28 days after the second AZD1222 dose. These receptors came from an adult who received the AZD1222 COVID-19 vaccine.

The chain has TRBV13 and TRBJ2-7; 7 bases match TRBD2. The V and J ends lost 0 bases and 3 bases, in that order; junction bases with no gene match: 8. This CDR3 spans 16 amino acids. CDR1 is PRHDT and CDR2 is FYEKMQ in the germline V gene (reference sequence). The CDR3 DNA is TGTGCCAGCAGCTTAGGCGAGGAAGCGGGGCTCTACGAGCAGTACTTC. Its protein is CASSLGEEAGLYEQYF.

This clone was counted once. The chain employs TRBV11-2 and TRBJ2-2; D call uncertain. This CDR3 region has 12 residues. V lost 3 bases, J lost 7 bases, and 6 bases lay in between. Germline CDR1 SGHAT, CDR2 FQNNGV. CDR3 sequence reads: CASSLTVGELFF. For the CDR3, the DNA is TGTGCCAGCAGCTTGACTGTCGGGGAGCTGTTTTTT.

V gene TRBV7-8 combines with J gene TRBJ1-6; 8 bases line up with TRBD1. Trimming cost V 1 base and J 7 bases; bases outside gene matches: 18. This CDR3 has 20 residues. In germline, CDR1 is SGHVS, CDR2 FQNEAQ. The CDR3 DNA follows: TGTGCCAGCAGCTTAGTGCGACGGACAGGGCCCCAACCTTTAAATTCACCCCTCCACTTT. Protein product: CASSLVRRTGPQPLNSPLHF.

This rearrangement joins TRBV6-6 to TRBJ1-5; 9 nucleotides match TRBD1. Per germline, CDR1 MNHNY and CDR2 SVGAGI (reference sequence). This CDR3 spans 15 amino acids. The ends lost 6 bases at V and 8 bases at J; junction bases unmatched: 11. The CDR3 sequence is CASSPGTGRIEPQHF. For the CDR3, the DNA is TGTGCCAGCAGCCCCGGGACAGGGAGAATTGAGCCCCAGCATTTT.

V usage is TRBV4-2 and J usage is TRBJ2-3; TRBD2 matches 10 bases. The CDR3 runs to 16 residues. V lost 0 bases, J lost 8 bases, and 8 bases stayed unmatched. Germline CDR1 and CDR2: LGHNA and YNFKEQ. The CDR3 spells CASSQDLGVAGGTQYF. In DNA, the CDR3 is TGTGCCAGCAGCCAAGACCTGGGGGTAGCGGGGGGTACGCAGTATTTT.

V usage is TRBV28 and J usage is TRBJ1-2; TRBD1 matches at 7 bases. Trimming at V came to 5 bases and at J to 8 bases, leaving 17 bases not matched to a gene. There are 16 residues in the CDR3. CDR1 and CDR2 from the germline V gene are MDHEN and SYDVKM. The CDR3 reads CASSKLETGLVLGYTF. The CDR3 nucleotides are TGTGCCAGCAGTAAGCTCGAGACAGGGTTGGTCCTCGGCTACACCTTC.

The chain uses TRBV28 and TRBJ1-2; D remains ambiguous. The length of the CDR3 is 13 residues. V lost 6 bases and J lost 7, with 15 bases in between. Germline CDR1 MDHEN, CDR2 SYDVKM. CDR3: CASSPDGILGYTF. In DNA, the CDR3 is TGTGCCAGCAGCCCTGATGGGATCCTTGGCTACACCTTC.